The 13 T cell receptor beta chains presented below share a single source sample, sequenced in a study of cytomegalovirus exposure and HLA in healthy donors. In the PCR, 60 Vbeta and 13 Jbeta primers were used. Assay used: immunoSEQ multiplex PCR; TCRdb lists only in-frame clones, some missing. The sample lists more than 150,000 clones, around four fifths occurring once. The specimen was PBMCs. Receptors originate from a woman in her 30s in good health and CMV-seronegative.

This chain uses TRBV4-3 with TRBJ1-2; possible D gene TRBD1, 6 bases. V was trimmed by 2 bases and J by 4 bases, leaving 11 bases between them. From germline, CDR1 is LGHNA and CDR2 YSLEER. CDR3 length: 14 residues. The CDR3 loop reads CASSQPGVSYGYTF. The DNA of the CDR3 is TGCGCCAGCAGCCAACCAGGGGTTAGCTATGGCTACACCTTC.

The CDR3, as DNA: TGTGCCAGCAGCGTAGCCGAGCACGACAGAACCTATGGCTACACCTTC. This gives the protein CASSVAEHDRTYGYTF. The genes are TRBV9 and TRBJ1-2; possibly TRBD1 for D (5 bases). The germline V gene encodes CDR1 SGDLS and CDR2 YYNGEE. V lost 0 bases to trimming and J lost 4 bases, with 16 bases between them. This CDR3 comprises 16 residues.

CDR3 residues: CASSRVIGDIYNEQFF. CDR3 DNA: TGCGCCAGCAGCCGGGTAATCGGGGACATATACAATGAGCAGTTCTTC. This chain joins TRBV4-3 and TRBJ2-1; the D gene is possibly TRBD1 (6 bases). The CDR3 has 16 residues. Between the trimmed V and J ends, which lost 4 bases and 4 bases, there was a span of 17 bases. The germline gives CDR1 LGHNA, CDR2 YSLEER.

The chain recombines TRBV5-4 with TRBJ2-7; the D is unclear. V was shortened by 0 bases and J by 1 base, with 8 bases between the two germline ends. The CDR3 length is 14 residues. Germline V lookup: CDR1 SGHNT, CDR2 YYREEE (reference sequence). The CDR3 DNA reads TGTGCCAGCAGCTTGGAAGCGATGTCCTACGAGCAGTACTTC. Its protein is CASSLEAMSYEQYF.

The CDR3 DNA follows: TGTGCCAGCTCCGCGGGACAGCAAGAGACCCAGTACTTC. Translation: CASSAGQQETQYF. The V gene is TRBV18, the J gene TRBJ2-5; maybe TRBD1 (7 bases). CDR3 size: 13 residues. Trimming took 6 bases from V and 2 from J, leaving 10 bases between them. CDR1 is KGHSH, CDR2 LQKENI, per germline.

The J gene is TRBJ1-1, the V gene TRBV2; 7 nucleotides align to TRBD1. Trimming took 6 bases from V and 7 from J; bases not matched to a gene: 5. Looked up from germline, CDR1 is SNHLY and CDR2 is FYNNEI. This CDR3 contains 12 residues. The CDR3 loop is CASRGTAVEAFF. DNA for the CDR3: TGTGCCAGCAGGGGGACAGCGGTTGAAGCTTTCTTT.

The V and J genes are TRBV5-1 and TRBJ1-1; TRBD1 is a possible D gene (5 bases). Per germline, CDR1 SGHRS and CDR2 YFSETQ. V was trimmed by 0 bases and J by 7 bases, leaving 13 bases between them. The CDR3 runs to 14 residues. DNA for the CDR3: TGCGCCAGCAGCTTGGTATGGGGCGCAAGTGAAGCTTTCTTT. It is translated as CASSLVWGASEAFF.

The gene calls are TRBV6-5 and TRBJ2-3, with a tentative D call TRBD2 (7 bases). The V gene lost 2 bases and the J gene lost 3 bases, with 12 bases spanning the gap. Germline V lookup: CDR1 MNHEY, CDR2 SVGAGI. There are 15 residues in the CDR3. DNA for the CDR3: TGTGCCAGCAGTTACGGGCGGGGGCTAACAGATACGCAGTATTTT. It encodes CASSYGRGLTDTQYF.

The chain combines TRBV9 with TRBJ2-1, with D unclear. Trimming took off 0 bases at V and 3 bases at J, with 4 bases between the two ends. There are 13 residues in the CDR3. Germline V gene lookup returns CDR1 SGDLS and CDR2 YYNGEE. The CDR3 is CASSVASYNEQFF. CDR3 bases: TGTGCCAGCAGCGTAGCCAGCTACAATGAGCAGTTCTTC.

This chain links TRBV10-2 with TRBJ1-5, with TRBD1 as a possible D gene (6 bases). The CDR3 has 16 amino acids. Germline values: CDR1 WSHSY, CDR2 SAAADI. Trimming cost V 1 base and J 4 bases, with 14 bases left between them. CDR3 sequence: CASSEFPNRDNQPQHF. CDR3 nucleotide sequence: TGCGCCAGCAGTGAGTTCCCGAACAGGGATAATCAGCCCCAGCATTTT.

This chain joins TRBV4-1 and TRBJ2-7, with a tentative D call TRBD1 (6 bases). This CDR3 has 15 residues. Trimming cost V 2 bases and J 1 base, with 12 bases left between them. Germline V gene data show CDR1 as MGHRA and CDR2 as YSYEKL. The CDR3 protein is CASSQFTGRSYEQYF. The CDR3 DNA sequence: TGCGCCAGCAGCCAATTCACAGGGCGATCCTACGAGCAGTACTTC.

This clone was seen a handful of times. The rearrangement links TRBV29-1 to TRBJ1-1; 7 nucleotides match TRBD1. The V gene's germline CDR1 is SQVTM and CDR2 ANQGSEA. The CDR3 is made up of 14 amino acids. After removal of 2 bases from V and 5 bases from J, the junction contained 8 bases not matched to a gene. This CDR3 is CSVEKKGAGTEAFF. The CDR3 coding sequence is TGCAGCGTTGAAAAAAAGGGGGCGGGAACTGAAGCTTTCTTT.

This clone occurred once. The chain is built from TRBV9 and TRBJ1-1; D unclear. V lost 0 bases and J 1 base, leaving 7 bases between the germline ends. This CDR3 comprises 14 residues. Germline V lookup: CDR1 SGDLS, CDR2 YYNGEE. CDR3 in DNA: TGTGCCAGCAGCGTAGTTGGAGAGAACACTGAAGCTTTCTTT. Translation gives CASSVVGENTEAFF.